This T cell receptor (beta chain) was obtained from a study of molecular identifiers for immune sequencing clone quantification. Regarding the study as a whole: Clones of above 20 RNA copies carried over 98% of effector molecules; in naive cells they carried under 1%. Identical TCR molecules that share a barcode could lead to an underestimation of highly expanded clone sizes.

This CDR3 contains 12 residues. Germline CDR1 reads MDHEN; CDR2 reads SYDVKM. This clonotype was seen more than once but under ten times. The antigen is unknown. The junction and the germline gene differ at one end; a read error may be behind it. Bulk TCR libraries used previously described methods and listed TCR primers. MiXCR was run by TCRdb on the PCR reads, yielding one entry per CDR3 protein. Among more than 450,000 distinct CDR3 sequences listed, around 23% were seen once. Sequencing was performed on naive CD8+ T cells from blood, with Jurkat cell RNA spiked in. Subset: FACS-sorted CD8+CD4-CCR7+CD45RA+ naive T cells. The TCR was taken from a human donor in good health. Some libraries in this study had Jurkat cell RNA spiked in. This chain connects TRBV28 to TRBJ2-7, with D uncertain. The CDR3 nucleotides are TGTGCCAGCAGTACCCAGAACTACGAGCGGTACTTC. Its translation is CASSTQNYERYF. Full variable domain (rest looked up from reference TRBV28 and TRBJ2-7): DVKVTQSSRYLVKRTGEKVFLECVQDMDHENMFWYRQDPGLGLRLIYFSYDVKMKEKGDIPEGYSVSREKKERFSLILESASTNQTSMYLCASSTQNYERYFGPGTRLTVT.